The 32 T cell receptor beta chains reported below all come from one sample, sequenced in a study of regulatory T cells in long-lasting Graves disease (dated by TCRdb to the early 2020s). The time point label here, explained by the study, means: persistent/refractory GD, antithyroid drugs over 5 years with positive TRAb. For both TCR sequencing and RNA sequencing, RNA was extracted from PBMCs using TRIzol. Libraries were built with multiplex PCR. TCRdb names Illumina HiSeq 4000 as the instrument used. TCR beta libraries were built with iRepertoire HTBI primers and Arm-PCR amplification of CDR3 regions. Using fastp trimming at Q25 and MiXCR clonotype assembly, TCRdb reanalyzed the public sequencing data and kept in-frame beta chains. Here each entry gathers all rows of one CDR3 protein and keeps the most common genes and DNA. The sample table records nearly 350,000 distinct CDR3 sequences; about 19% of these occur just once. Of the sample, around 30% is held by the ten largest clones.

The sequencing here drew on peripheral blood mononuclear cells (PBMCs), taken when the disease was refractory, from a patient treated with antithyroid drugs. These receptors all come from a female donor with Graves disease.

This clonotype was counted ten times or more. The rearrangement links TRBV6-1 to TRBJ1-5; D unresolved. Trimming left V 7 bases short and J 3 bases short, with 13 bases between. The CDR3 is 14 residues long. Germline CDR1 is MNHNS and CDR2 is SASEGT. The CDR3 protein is CASNLVATNQPQHF. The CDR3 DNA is TGTGCCAGCAACTTGGTCGCGACCAATCAGCCCCAGCATTTT.

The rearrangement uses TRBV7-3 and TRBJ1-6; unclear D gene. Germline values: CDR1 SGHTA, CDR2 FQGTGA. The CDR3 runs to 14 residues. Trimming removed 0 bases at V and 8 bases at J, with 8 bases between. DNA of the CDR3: TGTGCCAGCAGCTTAACGTTTAGAGATTCACCCCTCCACTTT. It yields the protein CASSLTFRDSPLHF.

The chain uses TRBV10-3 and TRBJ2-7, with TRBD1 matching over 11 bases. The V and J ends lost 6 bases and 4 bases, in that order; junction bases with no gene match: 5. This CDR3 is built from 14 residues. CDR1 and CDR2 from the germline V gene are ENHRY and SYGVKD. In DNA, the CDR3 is TGTGCCATCAGCTCGGGACAGGGGGGGTACGAGCAGTACTTC. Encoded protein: CAISSGQGGYEQYF.

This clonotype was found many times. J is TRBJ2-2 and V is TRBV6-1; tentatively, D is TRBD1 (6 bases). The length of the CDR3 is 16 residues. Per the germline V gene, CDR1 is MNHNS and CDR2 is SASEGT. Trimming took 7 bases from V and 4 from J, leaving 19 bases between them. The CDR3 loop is CASIRDPGQGTGELFF. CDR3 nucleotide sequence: TGTGCCAGCATACGAGACCCGGGACAAGGCACCGGGGAGCTGTTTTTT.

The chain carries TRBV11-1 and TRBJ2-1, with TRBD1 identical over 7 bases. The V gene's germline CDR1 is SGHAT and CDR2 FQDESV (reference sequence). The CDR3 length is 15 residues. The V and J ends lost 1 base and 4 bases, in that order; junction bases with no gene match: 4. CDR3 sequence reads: CASSLEGALYNEQFF. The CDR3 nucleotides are TGTGCCAGCAGCTTAGAGGGGGCCCTTTACAATGAGCAGTTCTTC.

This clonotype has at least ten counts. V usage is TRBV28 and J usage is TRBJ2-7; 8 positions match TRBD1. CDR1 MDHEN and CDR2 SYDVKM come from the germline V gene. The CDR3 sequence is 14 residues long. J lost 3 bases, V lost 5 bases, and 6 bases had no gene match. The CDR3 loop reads CASSGGQGSYEQYF. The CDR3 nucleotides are TGTGCCAGCAGTGGCGGACAGGGAAGCTACGAGCAGTACTTC.

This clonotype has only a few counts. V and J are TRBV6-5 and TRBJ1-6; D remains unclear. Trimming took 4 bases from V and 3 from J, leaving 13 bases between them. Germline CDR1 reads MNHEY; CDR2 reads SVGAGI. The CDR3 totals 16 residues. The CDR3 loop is CASSSQRAYYNSPLHF. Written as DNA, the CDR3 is TGTGCCAGCAGTTCCCAGCGAGCCTACTATAATTCACCCCTCCACTTT.

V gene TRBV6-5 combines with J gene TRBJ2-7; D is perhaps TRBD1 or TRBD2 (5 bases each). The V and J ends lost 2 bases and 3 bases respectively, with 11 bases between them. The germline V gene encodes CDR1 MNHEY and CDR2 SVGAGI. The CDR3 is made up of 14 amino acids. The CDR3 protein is CASSYQGTLYEQYF. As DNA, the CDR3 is TGTGCCAGCAGTTACCAAGGGACCCTCTACGAGCAGTACTTC.

The CDR3 spells CASSLVARGNSYEQYF. Here the CDR3 DNA reads TGTGCCAGCAGCTTAGTGGCCAGGGGAAACTCCTACGAGCAGTACTTC. The chain is built from TRBV11-2 and TRBJ2-7; D may be TRBD1 (6 bases). From germline, CDR1 is SGHAT and CDR2 FQNNGV. Between the trimmed V and J ends, which lost 1 base and 0 bases, there was a span of 13 bases. This CDR3 has 16 amino acids.

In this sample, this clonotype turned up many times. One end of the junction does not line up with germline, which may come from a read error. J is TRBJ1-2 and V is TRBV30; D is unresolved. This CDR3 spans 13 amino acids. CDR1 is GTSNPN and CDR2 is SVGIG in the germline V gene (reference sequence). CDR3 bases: TGTGCATGGAGGGCTCCCTCTAACTATGGCTACACCTTC. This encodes CAWRAPSNYGYTF.

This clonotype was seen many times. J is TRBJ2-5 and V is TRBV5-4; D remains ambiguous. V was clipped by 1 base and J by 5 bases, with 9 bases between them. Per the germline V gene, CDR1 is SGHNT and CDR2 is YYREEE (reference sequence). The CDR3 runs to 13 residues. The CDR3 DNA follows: TGTGCCAGCAGCTTGTGGGAAGCGGAGACCCAGTACTTC. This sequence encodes CASSLWEAETQYF.

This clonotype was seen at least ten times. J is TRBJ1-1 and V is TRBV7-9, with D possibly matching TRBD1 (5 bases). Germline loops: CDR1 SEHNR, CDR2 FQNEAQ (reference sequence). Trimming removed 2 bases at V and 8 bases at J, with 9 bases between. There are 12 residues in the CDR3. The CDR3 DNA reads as TGTGCCAGCAGCTTATTGCAGGGAGAAGCTTTCTTT. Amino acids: CASSLLQGEAFF. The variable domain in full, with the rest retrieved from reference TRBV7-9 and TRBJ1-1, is DTGVSQNPRHKITKRGQNVTFRCDPISEHNRLYWYRQTLGQGPEFLTYFQNEAQLEKSRLLSDRFSAERPKGSFSTLEIQRTEQGDSAMYLCASSLLQGEAFFGQGTRLTVV.

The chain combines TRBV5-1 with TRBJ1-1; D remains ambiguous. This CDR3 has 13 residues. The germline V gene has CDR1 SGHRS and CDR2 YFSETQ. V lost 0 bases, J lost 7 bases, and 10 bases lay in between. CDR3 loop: CASSLESGNEAFF. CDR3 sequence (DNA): TGCGCCAGCAGCTTGGAATCCGGAAATGAAGCTTTCTTT.

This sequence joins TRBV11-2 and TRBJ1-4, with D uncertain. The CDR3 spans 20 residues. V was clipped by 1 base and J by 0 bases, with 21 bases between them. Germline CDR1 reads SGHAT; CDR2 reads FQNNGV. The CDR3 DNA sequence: TGTGCCAGCAGCTTAGTCCCCCTGGAGGGAACAACTGCAACTAATGAAAAACTGTTTTTT. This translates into CASSLVPLEGTTATNEKLFF.

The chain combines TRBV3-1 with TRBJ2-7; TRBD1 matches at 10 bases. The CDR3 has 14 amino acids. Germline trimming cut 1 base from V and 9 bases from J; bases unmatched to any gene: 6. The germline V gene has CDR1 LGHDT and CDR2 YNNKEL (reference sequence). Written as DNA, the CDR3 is TGTGCCAGCAGCCAAGCGGGACAGGGGTTTGGGCAGTACTTC. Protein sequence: CASSQAGQGFGQYF.

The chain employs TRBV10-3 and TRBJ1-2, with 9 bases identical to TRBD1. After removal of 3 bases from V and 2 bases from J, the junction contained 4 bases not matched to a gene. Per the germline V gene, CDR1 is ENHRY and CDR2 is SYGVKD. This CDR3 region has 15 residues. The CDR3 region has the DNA TGTGCCATCAGTGATCTGGGGACAGGGAACTATGGCTACACCTTC. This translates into CAISDLGTGNYGYTF.

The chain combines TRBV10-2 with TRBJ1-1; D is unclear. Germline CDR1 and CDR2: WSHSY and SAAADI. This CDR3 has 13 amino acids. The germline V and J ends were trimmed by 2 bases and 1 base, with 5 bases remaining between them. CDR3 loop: CASSEPGNTEAFF. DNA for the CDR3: TGCGCCAGCAGTGAGCCAGGGAACACTGAAGCTTTCTTT.

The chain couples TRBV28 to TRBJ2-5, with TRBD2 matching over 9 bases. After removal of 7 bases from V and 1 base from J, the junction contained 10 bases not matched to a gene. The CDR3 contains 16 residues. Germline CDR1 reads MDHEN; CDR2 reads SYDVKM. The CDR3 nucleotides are TGTGCCAGCACCCCCGGGCTAGCGGGACCCCAAGAGACCCAGTACTTC. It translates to CASTPGLAGPQETQYF.

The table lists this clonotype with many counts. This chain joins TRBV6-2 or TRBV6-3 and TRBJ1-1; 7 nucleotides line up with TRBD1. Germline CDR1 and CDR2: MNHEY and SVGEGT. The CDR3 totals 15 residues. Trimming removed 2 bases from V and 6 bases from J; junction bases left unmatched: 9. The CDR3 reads CASSYSPGGAPEAFF. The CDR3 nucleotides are TGTGCCAGCAGTTACAGCCCAGGGGGGGCACCTGAAGCTTTCTTT.

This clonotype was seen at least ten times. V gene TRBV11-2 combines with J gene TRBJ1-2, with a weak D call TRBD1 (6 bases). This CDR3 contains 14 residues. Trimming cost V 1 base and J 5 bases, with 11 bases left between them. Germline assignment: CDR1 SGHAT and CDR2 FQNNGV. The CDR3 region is CASSLVGGRYGYTF. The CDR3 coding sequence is TGTGCCAGCAGCTTAGTCGGGGGCAGATATGGCTACACCTTC.

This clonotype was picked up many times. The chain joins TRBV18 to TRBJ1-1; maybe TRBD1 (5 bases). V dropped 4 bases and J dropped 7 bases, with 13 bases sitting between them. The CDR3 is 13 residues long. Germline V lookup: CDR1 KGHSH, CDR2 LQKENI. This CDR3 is CASSLKTAREAFF. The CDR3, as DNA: TGTGCCAGCTCACTAAAGACAGCGCGTGAAGCTTTCTTT. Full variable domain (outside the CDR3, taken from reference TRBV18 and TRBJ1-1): NAGVMQNPRHLVRRRGQEARLRCSPMKGHSHVYWYRQLPEEGLKFMVYLQKENIIDESGMPKERFSAEFPKEGPSILRIQQVVRGDSAAYFCASSLKTAREAFFGQGTRLTVV.

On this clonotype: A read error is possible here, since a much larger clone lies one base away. The CDR3 DNA follows: TGCGCCAGCAGTACAGGACAGGGGGACGCCGGGGAGCTGTTTTTT. Its protein is CASSTGQGDAGELFF. The V and J genes are TRBV5-1 and TRBJ2-2; the match to TRBD1 covers 10 bases. V dropped 5 bases and J dropped 6; count of bases not matched to a gene: 7. The V gene's germline CDR1 is SGHRS and CDR2 YFSETQ. This CDR3 contains 15 residues.

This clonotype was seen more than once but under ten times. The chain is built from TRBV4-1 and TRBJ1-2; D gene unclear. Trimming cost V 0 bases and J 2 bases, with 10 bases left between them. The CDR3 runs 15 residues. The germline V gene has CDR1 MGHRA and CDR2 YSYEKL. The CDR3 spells CASSQDPGTNYGYTF. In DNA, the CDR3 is TGCGCCAGCAGCCAAGACCCAGGTACGAACTATGGCTACACCTTC.

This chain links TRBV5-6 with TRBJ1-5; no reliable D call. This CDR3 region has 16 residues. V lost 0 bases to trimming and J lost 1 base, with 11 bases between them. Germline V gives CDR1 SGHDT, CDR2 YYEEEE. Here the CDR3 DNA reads TGTGCCAGCAGCTTGGGGCCTCAAGGCAGCAATCAGCCCCAGCATTTT. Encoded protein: CASSLGPQGSNQPQHF. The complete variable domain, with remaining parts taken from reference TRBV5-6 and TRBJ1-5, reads DAGVTQSPTHLIKTRGQQVTLRCSPKSGHDTVSWYQQALGQGPQFIFQYYEEEERQRGNFPDRFSGHQFPNYSSELNVNALLLGDSALYLCASSLGPQGSNQPQHFGDGTRLSIL.

The CDR3 DNA reads as TGTGCCAGCGGGAACGGGGGCCCCGGCTATCAGCCCCAGCATTTT. It translates to CASGNGGPGYQPQHF. The V gene is TRBV27, the J gene TRBJ1-5; D might be TRBD1 (6 bases). Trimming took off 8 bases at V and 5 bases at J, with 19 bases between the two ends. CDR1 is MNHEY and CDR2 is SMNVEV in the germline V gene (reference sequence). This CDR3 region has 15 residues.

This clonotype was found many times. The CDR3: CAWSVPQGSRYGYTF. In DNA form, the CDR3 reads TGTGCCTGGAGTGTACCCCAGGGCAGCCGATATGGCTACACCTTC. The chain combines TRBV30 with TRBJ1-2, with D maybe TRBD1 (5 bases). Germline V gene data show CDR1 as GTSNPN and CDR2 as SVGIG (reference sequence). The CDR3 consists of 15 residues. Trimming shortened V by 0 bases and J by 5 bases, and 16 bases separated the two germline ends.

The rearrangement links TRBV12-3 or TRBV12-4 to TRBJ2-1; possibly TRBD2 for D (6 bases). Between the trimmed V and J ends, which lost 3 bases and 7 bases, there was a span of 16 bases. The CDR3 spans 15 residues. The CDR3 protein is CASSFHGGRINEQFF. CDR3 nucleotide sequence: TGTGCCAGCAGTTTTCATGGAGGGCGGATTAATGAGCAGTTCTTC.

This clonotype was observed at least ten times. In DNA form, the CDR3 reads TGTGCCAGCAGTGAACTCTTGTGGGTAAAGGGCCACACTGAAGCTTTCTTT. This translates into CASSELLWVKGHTEAFF. The chain couples TRBV2 to TRBJ1-1; no clear D. V was trimmed by 2 bases and J by 3 bases, leaving 19 bases between them. The germline gives CDR1 SNHLY, CDR2 FYNNEI. The CDR3 is made up of 17 amino acids.

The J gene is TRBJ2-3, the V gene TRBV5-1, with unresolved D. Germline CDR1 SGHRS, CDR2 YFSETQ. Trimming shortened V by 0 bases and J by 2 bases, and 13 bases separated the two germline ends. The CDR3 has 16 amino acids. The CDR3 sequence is CASSLGSTAITDTQYF. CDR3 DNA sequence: TGCGCCAGCAGCTTGGGTAGCACAGCTATCACAGATACGCAGTATTTT. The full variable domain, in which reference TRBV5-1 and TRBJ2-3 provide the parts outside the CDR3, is KAGVTQTPRYLIKTRGQQVTLSCSPISGHRSVSWYQQTPGQGLQFLFEYFSETQRNKGNFPGRFSGRQFSNSRSEMNVSTLELGDSALYLCASSLGSTAITDTQYFGPGTRLTVL.

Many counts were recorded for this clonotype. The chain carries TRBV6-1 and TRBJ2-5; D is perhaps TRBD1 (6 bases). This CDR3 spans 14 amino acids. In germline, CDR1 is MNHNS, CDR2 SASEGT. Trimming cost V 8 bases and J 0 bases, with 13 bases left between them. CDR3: CASARGGYQETQYF. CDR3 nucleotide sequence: TGTGCCAGCGCCAGGGGTGGGTACCAAGAGACCCAGTACTTC.

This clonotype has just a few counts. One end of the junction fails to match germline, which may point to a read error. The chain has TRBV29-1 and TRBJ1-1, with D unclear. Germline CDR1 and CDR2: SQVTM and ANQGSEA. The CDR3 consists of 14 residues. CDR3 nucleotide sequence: TGCAGCGTCGAAGGGAGGGCTTATAACACTGAAGCTTTCTTT. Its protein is CSVEGRAYNTEAFF.

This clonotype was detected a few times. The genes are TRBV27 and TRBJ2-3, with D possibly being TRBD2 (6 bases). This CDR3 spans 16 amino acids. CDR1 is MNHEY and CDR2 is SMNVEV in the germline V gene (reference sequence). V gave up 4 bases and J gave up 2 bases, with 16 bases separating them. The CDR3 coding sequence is TGTGCCAGCAGTTACCTCTCTAGCGCGGCCACAGATACGCAGTATTTT. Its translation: CASSYLSSAATDTQYF.